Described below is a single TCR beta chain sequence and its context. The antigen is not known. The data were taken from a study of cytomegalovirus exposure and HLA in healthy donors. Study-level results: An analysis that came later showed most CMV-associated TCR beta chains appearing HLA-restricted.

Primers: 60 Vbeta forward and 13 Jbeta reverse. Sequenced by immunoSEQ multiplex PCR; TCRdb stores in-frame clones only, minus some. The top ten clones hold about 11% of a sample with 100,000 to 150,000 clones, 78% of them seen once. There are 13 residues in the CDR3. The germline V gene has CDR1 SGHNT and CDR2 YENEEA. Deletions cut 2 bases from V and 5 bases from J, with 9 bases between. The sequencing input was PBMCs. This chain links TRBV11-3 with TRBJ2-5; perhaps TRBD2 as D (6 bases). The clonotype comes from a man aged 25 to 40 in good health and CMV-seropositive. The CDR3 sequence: CASSLRGIETQYF. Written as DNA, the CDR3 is TGTGCCAGCAGCTTACGGGGGATCGAGACCCAGTACTTC.